This T cell receptor beta chain came from a study of vaccination and CD4 T cells after COVID-19. Study at large: SARS-CoV-2 had been detected by nasal swab PCR in convalescent patients; several were mild, one severe.

This clonotype occurred once. Its matching antigen is unknown. CDR3 size: 14 residues. V lost 0 bases and J 8 bases, leaving 13 bases between the germline ends. Germline CDR1 and CDR2: ENHRY and SYGVKD. Cultured CD4+ T-cell DNA underwent Oncomine TCR Beta short-read sequencing. Genomic DNA extraction was carried out from cultured CD4+ T cells. TCRdb used MiXCR to reprocess the PCR reads, holding one entry per CDR3 protein. The data show 9,500 to 15,000 distinct CDR3 sequences, with around 80% seen just once and 10% held by the top ten. The treatment here: approximately 9-day PBMC culture with coronavirus spike peptide pools or control peptides (ViraFEST assay). Negative selection recovered the CD4+ T cells once they had spent 10 days in culture.

The chain recombines TRBV10-3 with TRBJ1-2; tentative D call: TRBD1 (5 bases). The receptor's source is a human donor who had recovered from COVID-19. Sample: CD4+ T cells from blood, cultured in vitro. The CDR3 sequence: CAISESGGSYGYTF. For the CDR3, the DNA is TGTGCCATCAGTGAGTCGGGGGGGTCTTACGGCTACACCTTC.